This TCR beta chain was recorded in a study of blood T cell repertoires in COVID-19. Study details: Samples of COVID-19 (acute and convalescent) were obtained from the United States, Italy and Spain. In each case, the material was cDNA or gDNA derived from T cells, B-cell-depleted T cells, or PBMCs.

Under the authors' procedure: Reference gene primer amplification in the assay estimated nucleated cell counts. Clones were sequenced by immunoSEQ multiplex PCR, and TCRdb holds only the in-frame ones, with some missing. The DNA gave D and trimming, while V, J and clone size come from that table. The data show tens of thousands of clones, approximately 90% seen once. The count of this clone is one. The CDR3 runs to 14 residues. Germline V gene lookup returns CDR1 SNHLY and CDR2 FYNNEI. Trimming removed 7 bases at V and 2 bases at J, with 15 bases between. The clonotype was recovered from a man between 35 and 55 years old with active COVID-19. Sequenced material: peripheral blood. The chain carries TRBV2 and TRBJ2-7, with D unresolved. The CDR3 protein is CASKSANLPYEQYF. The CDR3 DNA reads TGTGCCAGCAAATCAGCGAACCTTCCCTACGAGCAGTACTTC.